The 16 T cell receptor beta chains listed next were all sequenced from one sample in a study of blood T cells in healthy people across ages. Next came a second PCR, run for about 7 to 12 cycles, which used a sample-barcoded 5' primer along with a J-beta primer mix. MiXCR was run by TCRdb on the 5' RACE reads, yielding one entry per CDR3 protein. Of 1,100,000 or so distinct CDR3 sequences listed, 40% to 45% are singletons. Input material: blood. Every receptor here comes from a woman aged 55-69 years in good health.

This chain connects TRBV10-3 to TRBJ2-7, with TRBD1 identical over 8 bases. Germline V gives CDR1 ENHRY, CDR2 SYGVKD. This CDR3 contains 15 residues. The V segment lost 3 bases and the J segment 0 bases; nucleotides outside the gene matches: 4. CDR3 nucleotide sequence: TGTGCCATCAGTGAACGGACAGGGCGCTCCTACGAGCAGTACTTC. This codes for CAISERTGRSYEQYF.

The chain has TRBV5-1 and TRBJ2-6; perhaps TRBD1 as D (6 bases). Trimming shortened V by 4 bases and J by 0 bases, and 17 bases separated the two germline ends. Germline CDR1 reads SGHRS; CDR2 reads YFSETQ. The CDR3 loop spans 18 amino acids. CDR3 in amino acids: CASSPTGQLPSGANVLTF. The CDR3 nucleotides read TGCGCCAGCAGCCCCACCGGACAGCTACCCTCTGGGGCCAACGTCCTGACTTTC.

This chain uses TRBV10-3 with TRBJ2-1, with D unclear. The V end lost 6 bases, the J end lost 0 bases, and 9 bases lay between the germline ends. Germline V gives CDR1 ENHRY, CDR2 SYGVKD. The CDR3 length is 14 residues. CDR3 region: CAISGQDSYNEQFF. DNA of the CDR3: TGTGCCATCAGCGGGCAGGACTCCTACAATGAGCAGTTCTTC.

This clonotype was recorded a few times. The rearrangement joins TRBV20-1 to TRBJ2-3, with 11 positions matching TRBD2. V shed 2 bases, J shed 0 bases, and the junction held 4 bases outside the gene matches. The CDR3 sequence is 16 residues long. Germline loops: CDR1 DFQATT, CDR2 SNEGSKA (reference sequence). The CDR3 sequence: CSARPGTSGSTDTQYF. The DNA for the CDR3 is TGCAGTGCTAGACCGGGGACTAGCGGAAGCACAGATACGCAGTATTTT.

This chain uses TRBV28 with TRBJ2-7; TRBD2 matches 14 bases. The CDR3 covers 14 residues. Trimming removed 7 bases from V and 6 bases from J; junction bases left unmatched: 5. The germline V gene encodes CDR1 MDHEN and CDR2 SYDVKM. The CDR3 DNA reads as TGTGCCAGCAATCGACTAGCGGGAGGGCGCGAGCAGTACTTC. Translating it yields CASNRLAGGREQYF.

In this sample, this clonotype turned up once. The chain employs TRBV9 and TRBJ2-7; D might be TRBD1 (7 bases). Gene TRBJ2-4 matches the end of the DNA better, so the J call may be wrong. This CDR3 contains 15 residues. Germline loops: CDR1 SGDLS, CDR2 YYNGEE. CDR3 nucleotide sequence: TGTGCCAGCAGCGTAGTGGAGGGGGCGAGGAACATTCAGTACTTC. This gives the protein CASSVVEGARNIQYF.

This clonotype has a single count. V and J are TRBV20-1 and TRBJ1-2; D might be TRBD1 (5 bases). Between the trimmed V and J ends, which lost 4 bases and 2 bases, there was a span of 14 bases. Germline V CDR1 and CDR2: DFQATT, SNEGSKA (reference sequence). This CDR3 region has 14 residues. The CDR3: CSAKTGRENYGYTF. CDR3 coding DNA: TGCAGTGCTAAGACGGGACGGGAAAACTATGGCTACACCTTC.

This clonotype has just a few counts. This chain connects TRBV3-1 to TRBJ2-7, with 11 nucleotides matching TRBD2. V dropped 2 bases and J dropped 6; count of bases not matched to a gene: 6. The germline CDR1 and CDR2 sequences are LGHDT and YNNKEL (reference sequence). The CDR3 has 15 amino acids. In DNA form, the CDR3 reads TGTGCCAGCAGCCAAAATAGCGGGAGGGCCTCCGAGCAGTACTTC. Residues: CASSQNSGRASEQYF.

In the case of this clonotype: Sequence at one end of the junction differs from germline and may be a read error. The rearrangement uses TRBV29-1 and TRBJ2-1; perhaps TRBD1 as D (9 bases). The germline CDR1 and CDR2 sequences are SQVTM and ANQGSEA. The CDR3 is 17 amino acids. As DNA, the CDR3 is TGCAGCGTTGAGGACAGGGGAAGGACTAGCTCCTACGATGAGCAGTTCTTC. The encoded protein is CSVEDRGRTSSYDEQFF.

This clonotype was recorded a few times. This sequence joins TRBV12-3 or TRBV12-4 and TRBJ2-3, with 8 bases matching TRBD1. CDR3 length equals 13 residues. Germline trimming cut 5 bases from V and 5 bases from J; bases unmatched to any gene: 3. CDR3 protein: CASSDRGGDTQYF. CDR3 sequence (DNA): TGTGCCAGCAGTGACAGGGGAGGAGATACGCAGTATTTT.

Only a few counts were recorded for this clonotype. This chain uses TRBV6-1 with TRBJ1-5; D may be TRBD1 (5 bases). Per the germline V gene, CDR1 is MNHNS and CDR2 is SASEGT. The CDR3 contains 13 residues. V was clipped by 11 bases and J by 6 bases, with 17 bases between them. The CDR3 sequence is CAGGGRRLQPQHF. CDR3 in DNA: TGTGCCGGGGGGGGGAGGCGACTTCAGCCCCAGCATTTT.

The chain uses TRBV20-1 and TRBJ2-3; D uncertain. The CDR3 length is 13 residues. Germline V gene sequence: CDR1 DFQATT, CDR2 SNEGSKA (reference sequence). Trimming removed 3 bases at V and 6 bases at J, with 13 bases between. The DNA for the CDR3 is TGCAGTGCTAGTTTAGTTAGTGGGGATACGCAGTATTTT. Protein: CSASLVSGDTQYF.

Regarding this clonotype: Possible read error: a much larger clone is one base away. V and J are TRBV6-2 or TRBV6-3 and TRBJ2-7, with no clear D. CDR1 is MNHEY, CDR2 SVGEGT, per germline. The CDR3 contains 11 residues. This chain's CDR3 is CASSDAYKQYF. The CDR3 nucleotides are TGTGCCAGCAGTGACGCCTACAAGCAGTACTTC.

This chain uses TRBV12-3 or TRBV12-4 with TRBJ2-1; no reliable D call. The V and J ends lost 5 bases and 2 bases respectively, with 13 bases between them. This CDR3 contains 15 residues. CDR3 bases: TGTGCCAGCAGTCAAATAAGCGTTCCCTACAATGAGCAGTTCTTC. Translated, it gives CASSQISVPYNEQFF.

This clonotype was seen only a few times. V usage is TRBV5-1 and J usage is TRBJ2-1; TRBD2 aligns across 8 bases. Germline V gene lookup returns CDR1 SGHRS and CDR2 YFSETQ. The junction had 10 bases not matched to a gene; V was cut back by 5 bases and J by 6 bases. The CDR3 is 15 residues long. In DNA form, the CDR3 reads TGCGCCAGCAGTCCTGGGCTAGCGGGTCTCAATGAGCAGTTCTTC. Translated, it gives CASSPGLAGLNEQFF.

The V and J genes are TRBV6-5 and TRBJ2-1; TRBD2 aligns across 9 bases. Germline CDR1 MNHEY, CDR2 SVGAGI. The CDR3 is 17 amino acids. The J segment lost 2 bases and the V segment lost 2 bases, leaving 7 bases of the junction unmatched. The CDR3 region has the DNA TGTGCCAGCAGTTACCTTAGCGGGAGCCCCCCCTACAATGAGCAGTTCTTC. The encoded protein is CASSYLSGSPPYNEQFF.